This TCR beta chain was obtained from a study of glioma-infiltrating T cells after dendritic cell vaccination. Study summary: Dendritic cell vaccination trial patients had either newly diagnosed or recurrent glioblastoma.

Produced via immunoSEQ multiplex PCR; TCRdb's table is partial and in-frame only. The data contain roughly 51,000 clones, approximately 83% of them singletons. Study-level points and caveats: The cohort had few patients with full blood and tumor sets.

This clone was detected only a few times. The antigen is undetermined. The receptor was isolated from a human donor with glioblastoma. The material was blood, obtained before dendritic cell vaccination.

The CDR3 DNA follows: TGTGCCACCCACCCCGACAGTCTCTATGGCTACACCTTC. Its translation: CATHPDSLYGYTF. The chain links TRBV7-2 to TRBJ1-2; D possibly corresponds to TRBD1 (5 bases). V was cut by 10 bases and J by 4 bases, with 16 bases left in between. This CDR3 has 13 amino acids. CDR1 and CDR2 (germline): SGHTA, FQGNSA.